This is a list of T cell receptor beta chains from one sample in a study of shared clonotypes between healthy human individuals. Clones were read by immunoSEQ multiplex PCR, and TCRdb kept only the in-frame ones, dropping some. The repertoire holds 1.6 million or so clones, with about 98.5% as singletons. Sequencing was carried out using naive CD4+ T cells sorted from blood. All receptors come from a young man in good health. The CDR3 runs from the conserved cysteine through the conserved F or W. Each record gives: D gene, CDR3 length, clone size, V gene, J gene, CDR3 protein, CDR3 DNA. A D gene is named only where the DNA matches it firmly. Clone size is not always given. Where it is, it says once, few, many or a class for expanded clones.

D: -
length: 11
size: -
V: TRBV28
J: TRBJ2-7
CDR3: CASSPRGEQYF
DNA: TGTGCCAGCAGTCCCCGGGGCGAGCAGTACTTC

D: -
length: 11
size: once
V: TRBV2
J: TRBJ1-2
CDR3: CARGTAYGYTF
DNA: TGTGCCAGAGGGACTGCCTATGGCTACACCTTC

D: -
length: 13
size: once
V: TRBV27
J: TRBJ2-5
CDR3: CASSSTYQETQYF
DNA: TGTGCCAGCAGTTCGACATACCAAGAGACCCAGTACTTC

D: -
length: 13
size: -
V: TRBV28
J: TRBJ1-2
CDR3: CASSLGRTYGYTF
DNA: TGTGCCAGCAGTTTAGGCAGAACCTATGGCTACACCTTC

D: -
length: 16
size: once
V: TRBV9
J: TRBJ1-2
CDR3: CASSVDPGSRHYGYTF
DNA: TGTGCCAGCAGCGTAGACCCAGGGAGCCGGCACTATGGCTACACCTTC

D: TRBD1
length: 15
size: -
V: TRBV14
J: TRBJ1-5
CDR3: CASSQTRDRDKPQHF
DNA: TGTGCCAGCAGCCAGACCCGGGACAGGGACAAGCCCCAGCATTTT

D: -
length: 16
size: -
V: TRBV7-3
J: TRBJ2-7
CDR3: CASSLKGSFGVYEQYF
DNA: TGTGCCAGCAGCTTAAAAGGTAGCTTCGGGGTCTACGAGCAGTACTTC

D: -
length: 13
size: -
V: TRBV6-1
J: TRBJ2-7
CDR3: CASSGPIGYEQYF
DNA: TGTGCCAGCAGTGGGCCCATCGGGTACGAGCAGTACTTC

D: -
length: 15
size: -
V: TRBV19
J: TRBJ1-5
CDR3: CASRRDRTFNQPQHF
DNA: TGTGCCAGTAGACGAGACAGGACCTTCAATCAGCCCCAGCATTTT

D: -
length: 13
size: -
V: TRBV10-2
J: TRBJ2-2
CDR3: CASSDWGTGELFF
DNA: TGCGCCAGCAGTGATTGGGGCACCGGGGAGCTGTTTTTT

D: TRBD1
length: 13
size: -
V: TRBV19
J: TRBJ1-2
CDR3: CASSLQGASGYTF
DNA: TGTGCCAGTAGTCTTCAGGGGGCGTCTGGCTACACCTTC

D: -
length: 17
size: -
V: TRBV30
J: TRBJ2-7
CDR3: CAWSANPGTRRRNEQYF
DNA: TGTGCCTGGAGTGCCAACCCCGGGACTCGGAGGAGGAACGAGCAGTACTTC

D: -
length: 15
size: -
V: TRBV9
J: TRBJ1-4
CDR3: CASSVSGGDHEKLFF
DNA: TGTGCCAGCAGCGTGAGCGGGGGAGATCATGAAAAACTGTTTTTT

D: -
length: 15
size: -
V: TRBV5-1
J: TRBJ1-5
CDR3: CASSLEGDSNQPQHF
DNA: TGCGCCAGCAGCTTGGAGGGGGATAGCAATCAGCCCCAGCATTTT

D: -
length: 14
size: -
V: TRBV27
J: TRBJ1-5
CDR3: CASSSYTGGEPQHF
DNA: TGTGCCAGCAGTTCCTATACAGGTGGTGAGCCCCAGCATTTT

D: TRBD2
length: 16
size: once
V: TRBV9
J: TRBJ2-7
CDR3: CASSPGLAGGPYEQYF
DNA: TGTGCCAGCAGCCCAGGACTAGCGGGAGGGCCCTACGAGCAGTACTTC

D: -
length: 16
size: -
V: TRBV19
J: TRBJ2-3
CDR3: CASSHRKGSFADTQYF
DNA: TGTGCCAGTAGCCACCGGAAGGGGAGTTTCGCAGATACGCAGTATTTT

D: -
length: 13
size: -
V: TRBV28
J: TRBJ1-2
CDR3: CASTRGADYGYTF
DNA: TGTGCCAGCACGCGGGGGGCTGACTATGGCTACACCTTC

D: TRBD1
length: 15
size: -
V: TRBV19
J: TRBJ1-1
CDR3: CASSPHRGGWTEAFF
DNA: TGTGCCAGTAGTCCTCACAGGGGAGGTTGGACTGAAGCTTTCTTT

D: TRBD2
length: 13
size: -
V: TRBV28
J: TRBJ2-7
CDR3: CASSFAGVYEQYF
DNA: TGTGCCAGCAGTTTTGCGGGGGTCTACGAGCAGTACTTC

D: -
length: 13
size: -
V: TRBV29-1
J: TRBJ2-7
CDR3: CSVENRVPYEQYF
DNA: TGCAGCGTTGAGAACAGGGTTCCCTACGAGCAGTACTTC

D: -
length: 14
size: -
V: TRBV28
J: TRBJ2-7
CDR3: CASSLPAPGFEQYF
DNA: TGTGCCAGCAGTTTACCTGCCCCGGGGTTCGAGCAGTACTTC

D: -
length: 13
size: -
V: TRBV5-1
J: TRBJ2-1
CDR3: CASSLGSGDEQFF
DNA: TGCGCCAGCAGCTTAGGATCGGGAGATGAGCAGTTCTTC

D: TRBD1
length: 14
size: -
V: TRBV5-1
J: TRBJ1-3
CDR3: CASSTGTAGNTIYF
DNA: TGCGCCAGCAGCACCGGGACAGCCGGAAACACCATATATTTT

D: -
length: 14
size: -
V: TRBV5-5
J: TRBJ2-7
CDR3: CASSLSRLIYEQYF
DNA: TGTGCCAGCAGCTTGTCTAGACTAATCTACGAGCAGTACTTC

D: -
length: 13
size: -
V: TRBV7-8
J: TRBJ2-7
CDR3: CASSLGRTYEQYF
DNA: TGTGCCAGCAGCTTGGGCCGAACCTACGAGCAGTACTTC

D: TRBD1
length: 17
size: -
V: TRBV19
J: TRBJ1-5
CDR3: CASLRDRGGIYGQPQHF
DNA: TGTGCCAGTTTGCGGGACAGGGGCGGTATATACGGTCAGCCCCAGCATTTT

D: -
length: 14
size: -
V: TRBV6-1
J: TRBJ1-3
CDR3: CASRGGASGNTIYF
DNA: TGTGCCAGCAGAGGGGGGGCCTCTGGAAACACCATATATTTT

D: -
length: 13
size: -
V: TRBV28
J: TRBJ2-5
CDR3: CASTPGRQETQYF
DNA: TGTGCCAGCACACCTGGACGGCAAGAGACCCAGTACTTC

D: -
length: 17
size: -
V: TRBV6-1
J: TRBJ1-5
CDR3: CASSDPPGLSFNQPQHF
DNA: TGTGCCAGCAGTGACCCACCGGGACTTTCCTTCAATCAGCCCCAGCATTTT

D: TRBD2
length: 15
size: -
V: TRBV5-1
J: TRBJ2-1
CDR3: CASSLGGRANNEQFF
DNA: TGCGCCAGCAGCTTGGGTGGGAGGGCAAACAATGAGCAGTTCTTC

D: TRBD1
length: 16
size: -
V: TRBV5-4
J: TRBJ1-1
CDR3: CASSPKTLTGRTEAFF
DNA: TGTGCCAGCAGCCCTAAAACATTGACAGGGCGGACTGAAGCTTTCTTT

D: TRBD1
length: 13
size: once
V: TRBV18
J: TRBJ1-5
CDR3: CASSTGGNQPQHF
DNA: TGTGCCAGCTCAACAGGGGGCAATCAGCCCCAGCATTTT

D: -
length: 17
size: -
V: TRBV28
J: TRBJ2-2
CDR3: CASRTGPQRGNTGELFF
DNA: TGTGCCAGCAGGACAGGTCCCCAAAGGGGGAACACCGGGGAGCTGTTTTTT

D: -
length: 12
size: -
V: TRBV7-7
J: TRBJ2-5
CDR3: CASSNEGETQYF
DNA: TGTGCCAGCAGCAACGAGGGAGAGACCCAGTACTTC

D: -
length: 15
size: -
V: TRBV28
J: TRBJ2-7
CDR3: CASREPLGQGYEQYF
DNA: TGTGCCAGCAGGGAACCCCTCGGGCAGGGCTACGAGCAGTACTTC

D: TRBD2
length: 17
size: -
V: TRBV11-3
J: TRBJ2-3
CDR3: CASSPSAGGPVPDTQYF
DNA: TGTGCCAGCAGCCCCAGCGCGGGAGGGCCGGTTCCAGATACGCAGTATTTT

D: -
length: 14
size: -
V: TRBV10-3
J: TRBJ2-7
CDR3: CAISGISGTYEQYF
DNA: TGTGCCATCAGTGGGATTAGCGGTACCTACGAGCAGTACTTC

D: TRBD1
length: 14
size: -
V: TRBV28
J: TRBJ2-2
CDR3: CASRKQGAPWELFF
DNA: TGTGCCAGCAGAAAACAGGGGGCGCCCTGGGAGCTGTTTTTT

D: TRBD1
length: 16
size: -
V: TRBV28
J: TRBJ2-5
CDR3: CASSRRTGALQETQYF
DNA: TGTGCCAGCAGTCGACGGACAGGTGCCCTTCAAGAGACCCAGTACTTC

D: -
length: 14
size: -
V: TRBV28
J: TRBJ2-2
CDR3: CASSTHMNTGELFF
DNA: TGTGCCAGCAGTACCCATATGAACACCGGGGAGCTGTTTTTT

D: -
length: 16
size: -
V: TRBV18
J: TRBJ2-3
CDR3: CASSPRRLVNEDTQYF
DNA: TGTGCCAGCTCACCCAGGAGACTAGTTAATGAGGATACGCAGTATTTT

D: -
length: 12
size: -
V: TRBV5-6
J: TRBJ1-3
CDR3: CASSLWGNTIYF
DNA: TGTGCCAGCAGCTTGTGGGGGAACACCATATATTTT

D: TRBD1
length: 13
size: -
V: TRBV30
J: TRBJ1-4
CDR3: CAWGQGSNEKLFF
DNA: TGTGCCTGGGGACAGGGGTCTAATGAAAAACTGTTTTTT

D: TRBD2
length: 16
size: -
V: TRBV5-1
J: TRBJ2-3
CDR3: CASSRGLGGFTDTQYF
DNA: TGCGCCAGCAGCCGGGGACTAGGCGGATTCACAGATACGCAGTATTTT

D: -
length: 15
size: -
V: TRBV5-5
J: TRBJ2-7
CDR3: CASSFGALGSYEQYF
DNA: TGTGCCAGCAGCTTCGGGGCTCTCGGCTCCTACGAGCAGTACTTC

D: -
length: 14
size: -
V: TRBV13
J: TRBJ2-2
CDR3: CASSHTGNTGELFF
DNA: TGTGCCAGCAGCCATACTGGTAACACCGGGGAGCTGTTTTTT

D: TRBD1
length: 19
size: once
V: TRBV7-2
J: TRBJ2-6
CDR3: CASSSMGGRGPTGANVLTF
DNA: TGTGCCAGCAGCAGTATGGGGGGCAGGGGGCCCACTGGGGCCAACGTCCTGACTTTC